The present entry profiles one T cell receptor beta chain with its context. Its antigen is still unknown. Noted treatment: some 19 received Ad26.COV2.S at low or high dose, single or two shots; roughly five received placebo; per-sample allocation not given. Sampling was performed 63 days after the first vaccine or placebo injection. This sample was taken from a study of Ad26.COV2.S vaccination and SARS-CoV-2 variants. About the study: The authors gave Ad26.COV2.S intramuscularly, either once or twice 56 days apart.

The CDR3 extends over 15 amino acids. Trimming stripped 2 bases from V and 2 bases from J, with 12 bases between. From germline, CDR1 is LNHDA and CDR2 SQIVND (reference sequence). Whole-study findings and limits: It was found that vaccine and placebo recipients had similar non-spike TCR breadth. A substantial breadth of spike-specific CD8+ and CD4+ T cell responses after vaccination has been reported.

The protocol was immunoSEQ multiplex PCR, while the TCRdb copy is restricted to in-frame clones and leaves out a portion. Of some 500,000 clones listed, roughly nine tenths are singletons. Material: peripheral blood, obtained in a trial of Ad26.COV2.S vaccine versus placebo. The gene calls are TRBV19 and TRBJ2-5; TRBD1 is a possible D gene (6 bases). This clonotype was sampled from a person aged 18-65 years who received the Ad26.COV2.S COVID-19 vaccine or a placebo. The CDR3 sequence: CASSIRGNRQETQYF. In nucleotides, the CDR3 is TGTGCCAGTAGTATAAGGGGGAACAGGCAAGAGACCCAGTACTTC.